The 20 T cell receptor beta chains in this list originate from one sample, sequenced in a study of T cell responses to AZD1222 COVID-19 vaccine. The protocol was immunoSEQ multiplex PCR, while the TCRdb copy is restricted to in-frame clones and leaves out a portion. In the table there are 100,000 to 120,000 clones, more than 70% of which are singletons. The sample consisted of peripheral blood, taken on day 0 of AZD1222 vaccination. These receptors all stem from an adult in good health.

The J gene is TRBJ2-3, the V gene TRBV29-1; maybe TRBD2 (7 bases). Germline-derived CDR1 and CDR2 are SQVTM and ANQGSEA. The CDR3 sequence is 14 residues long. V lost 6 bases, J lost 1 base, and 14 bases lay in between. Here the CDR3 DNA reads TGCAGCGTCCATAGGGGGGGGCGCACAGATACGCAGTATTTT. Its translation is CSVHRGGRTDTQYF.

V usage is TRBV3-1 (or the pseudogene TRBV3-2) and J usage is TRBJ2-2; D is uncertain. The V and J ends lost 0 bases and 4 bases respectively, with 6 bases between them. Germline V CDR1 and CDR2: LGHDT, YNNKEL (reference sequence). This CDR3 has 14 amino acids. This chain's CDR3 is CASSQEVGTGELFF. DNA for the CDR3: TGTGCCAGCAGCCAAGAAGTTGGCACCGGGGAGCTGTTTTTT.

The CDR3 DNA sequence: TGTGCCAGCACACCGCAGAGCTCCTACGAGCAGTACTTC. Its protein is CASTPQSSYEQYF. The J gene is TRBJ2-7, the V gene TRBV5-4; D call uncertain. Per germline, CDR1 SGHNT and CDR2 YYREEE (reference sequence). The CDR3 sequence is 13 residues long. Trimming left V 6 bases short and J 0 bases short, with 10 bases between.

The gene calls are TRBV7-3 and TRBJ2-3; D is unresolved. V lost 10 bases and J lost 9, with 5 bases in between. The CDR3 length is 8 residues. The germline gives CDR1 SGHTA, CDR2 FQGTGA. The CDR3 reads CAIVTQYF. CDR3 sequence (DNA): TGTGCCATTGTCACGCAGTATTTT.

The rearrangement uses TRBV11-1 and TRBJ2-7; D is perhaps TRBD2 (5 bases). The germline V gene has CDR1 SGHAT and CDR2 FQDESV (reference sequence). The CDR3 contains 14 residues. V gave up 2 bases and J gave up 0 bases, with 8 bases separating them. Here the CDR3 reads CASSLLRVSYEQYF. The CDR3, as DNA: TGTGCCAGCAGCTTATTGCGGGTCTCCTACGAGCAGTACTTC. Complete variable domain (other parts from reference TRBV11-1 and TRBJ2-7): EAEVAQSPRYKITEKSQAVAFWCDPISGHATLYWYRQILGQGPELLVQFQDESVVDDSQLPKDRFSAERLKGVDSTLKIQPAELGDSAMYLCASSLLRVSYEQYFGPGTRLTVT.

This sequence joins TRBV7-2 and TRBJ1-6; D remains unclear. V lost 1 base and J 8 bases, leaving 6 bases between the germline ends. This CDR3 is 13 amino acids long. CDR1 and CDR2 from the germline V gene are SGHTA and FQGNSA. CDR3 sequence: CASSLVAYSPLHF. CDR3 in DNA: TGTGCCAGCAGCTTAGTGGCGTATTCACCCCTCCACTTT.

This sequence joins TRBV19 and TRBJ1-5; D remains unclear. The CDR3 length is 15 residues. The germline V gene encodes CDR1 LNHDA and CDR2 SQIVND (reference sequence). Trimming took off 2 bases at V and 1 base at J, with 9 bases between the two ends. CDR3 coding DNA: TGTGCCAGTAGTATATCTGTCAGGAGCAATCAGCCCCAGCATTTT. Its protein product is CASSISVRSNQPQHF.

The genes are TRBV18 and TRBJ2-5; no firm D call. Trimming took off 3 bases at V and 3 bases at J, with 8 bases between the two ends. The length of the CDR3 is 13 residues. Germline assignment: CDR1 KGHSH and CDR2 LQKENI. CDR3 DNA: TGTGCCAGCTCACCCTTGGGGAAAGAGACCCAGTACTTC. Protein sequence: CASSPLGKETQYF.

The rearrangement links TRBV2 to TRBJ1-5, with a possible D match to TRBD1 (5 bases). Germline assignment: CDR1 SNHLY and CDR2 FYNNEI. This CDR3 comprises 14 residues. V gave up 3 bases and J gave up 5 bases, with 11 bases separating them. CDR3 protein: CASSDREFYQPQHF. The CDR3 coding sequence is TGTGCCAGCAGTGACAGGGAGTTCTATCAGCCCCAGCATTTT.

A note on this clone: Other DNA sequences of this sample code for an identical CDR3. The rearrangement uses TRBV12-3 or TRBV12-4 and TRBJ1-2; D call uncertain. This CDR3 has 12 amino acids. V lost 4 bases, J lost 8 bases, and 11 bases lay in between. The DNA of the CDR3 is TGTGCCAGCAGTTCGTCGGGGTACGGCTACACCTTC. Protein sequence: CASSSSGYGYTF.

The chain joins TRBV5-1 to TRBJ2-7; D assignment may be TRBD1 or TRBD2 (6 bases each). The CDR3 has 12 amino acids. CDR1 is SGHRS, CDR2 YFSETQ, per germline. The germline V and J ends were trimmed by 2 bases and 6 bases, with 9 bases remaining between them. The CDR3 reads CASSLGGLEQYF. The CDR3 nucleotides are TGCGCCAGCAGCTTAGGGGGGCTCGAGCAGTACTTC.

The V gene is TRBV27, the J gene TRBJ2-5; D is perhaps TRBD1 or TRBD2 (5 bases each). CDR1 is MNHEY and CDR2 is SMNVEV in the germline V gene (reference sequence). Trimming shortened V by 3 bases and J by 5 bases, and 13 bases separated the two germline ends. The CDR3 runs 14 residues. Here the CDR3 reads CASSLAGTGETQYF. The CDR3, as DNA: TGTGCCAGCAGTTTGGCAGGGACGGGGGAGACCCAGTACTTC.

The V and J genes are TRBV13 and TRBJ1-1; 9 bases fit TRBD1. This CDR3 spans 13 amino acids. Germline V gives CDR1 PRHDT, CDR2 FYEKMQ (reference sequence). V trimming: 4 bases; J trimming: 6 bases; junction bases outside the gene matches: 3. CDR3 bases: TGTGCCAGCAGCTCGGGACAGGGAGCTGAAGCTTTCTTT. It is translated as CASSSGQGAEAFF.

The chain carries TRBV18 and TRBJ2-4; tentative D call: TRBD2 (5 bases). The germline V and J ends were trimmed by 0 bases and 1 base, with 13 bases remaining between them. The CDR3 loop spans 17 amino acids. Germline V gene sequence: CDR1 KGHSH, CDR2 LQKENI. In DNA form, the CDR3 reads TGTGCCAGCTCACCACCGGGAGCAAGTGGGGCCAAAAACATTCAGTACTTC. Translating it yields CASSPPGASGAKNIQYF. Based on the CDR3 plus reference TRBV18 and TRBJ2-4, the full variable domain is NAGVMQNPRHLVRRRGQEARLRCSPMKGHSHVYWYRQLPEEGLKFMVYLQKENIIDESGMPKERFSAEFPKEGPSILRIQQVVRGDSAAYFCASSPPGASGAKNIQYFGAGTRLSVL.

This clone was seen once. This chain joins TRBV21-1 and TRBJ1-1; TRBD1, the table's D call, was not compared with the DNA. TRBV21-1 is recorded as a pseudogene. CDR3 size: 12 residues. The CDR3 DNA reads TGTGCCAGGGAGACAGGGTGGGCTGAAGCTTTCTTT. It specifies CARETGWAEAFF.

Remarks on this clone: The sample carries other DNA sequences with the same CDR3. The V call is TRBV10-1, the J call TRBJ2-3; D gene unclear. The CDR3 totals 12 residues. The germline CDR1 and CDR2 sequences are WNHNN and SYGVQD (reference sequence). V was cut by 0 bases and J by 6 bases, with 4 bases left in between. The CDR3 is CASSESTDTQYF. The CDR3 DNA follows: TGCGCCAGCAGTGAGTCGACCGATACGCAGTATTTT.

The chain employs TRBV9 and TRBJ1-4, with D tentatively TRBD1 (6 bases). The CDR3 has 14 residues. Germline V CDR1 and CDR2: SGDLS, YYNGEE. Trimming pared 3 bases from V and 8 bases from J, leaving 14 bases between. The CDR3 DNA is TGTGCCAGCAGCGCCCGACAGGAATCGGAAAAACTGTTTTTT. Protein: CASSARQESEKLFF.

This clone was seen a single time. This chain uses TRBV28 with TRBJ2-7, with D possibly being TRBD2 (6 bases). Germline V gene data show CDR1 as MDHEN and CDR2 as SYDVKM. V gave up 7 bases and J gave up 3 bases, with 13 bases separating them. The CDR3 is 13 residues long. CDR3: CASTIAGRYEQYF. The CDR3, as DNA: TGTGCCAGCACAATTGCGGGACGCTACGAGCAGTACTTC.

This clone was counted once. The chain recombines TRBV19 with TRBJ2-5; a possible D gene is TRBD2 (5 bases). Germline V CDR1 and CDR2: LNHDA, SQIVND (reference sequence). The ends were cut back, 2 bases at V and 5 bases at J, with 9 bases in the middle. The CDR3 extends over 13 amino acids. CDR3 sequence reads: CASSISGSETQYF. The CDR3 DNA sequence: TGTGCCAGTAGTATATCGGGGTCGGAGACCCAGTACTTC.

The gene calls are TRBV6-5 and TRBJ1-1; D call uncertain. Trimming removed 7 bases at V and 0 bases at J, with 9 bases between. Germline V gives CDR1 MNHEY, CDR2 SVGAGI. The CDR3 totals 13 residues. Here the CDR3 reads CASTMVMNTEAFF. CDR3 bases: TGTGCCAGCACGATGGTTATGAACACTGAAGCTTTCTTT.